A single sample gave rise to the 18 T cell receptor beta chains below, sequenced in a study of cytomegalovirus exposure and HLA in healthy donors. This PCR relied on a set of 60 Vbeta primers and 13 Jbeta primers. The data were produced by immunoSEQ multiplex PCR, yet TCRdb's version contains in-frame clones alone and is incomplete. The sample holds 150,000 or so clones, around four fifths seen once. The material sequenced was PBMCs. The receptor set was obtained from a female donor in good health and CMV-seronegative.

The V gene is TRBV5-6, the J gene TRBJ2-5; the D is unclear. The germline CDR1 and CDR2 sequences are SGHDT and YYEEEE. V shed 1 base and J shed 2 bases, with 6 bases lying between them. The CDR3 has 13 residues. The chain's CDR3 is CASSLLVQETQYF. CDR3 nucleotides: TGTGCCAGCAGCTTGTTAGTTCAAGAGACCCAGTACTTC.

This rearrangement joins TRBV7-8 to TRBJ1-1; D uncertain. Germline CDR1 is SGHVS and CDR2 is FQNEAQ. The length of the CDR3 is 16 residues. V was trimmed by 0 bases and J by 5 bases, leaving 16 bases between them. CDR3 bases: TGTGCCAGCAGCTTAGCGTTGGTGGTCGATGAGACTGAAGCTTTCTTT. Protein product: CASSLALVVDETEAFF.

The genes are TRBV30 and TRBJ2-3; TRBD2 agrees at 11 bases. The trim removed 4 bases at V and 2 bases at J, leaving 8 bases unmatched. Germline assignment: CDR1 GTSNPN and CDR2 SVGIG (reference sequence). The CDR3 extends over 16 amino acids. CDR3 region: CAWTTGTSGNTDTQYF. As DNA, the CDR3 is TGTGCCTGGACGACCGGGACTAGCGGAAACACAGATACGCAGTATTTT.

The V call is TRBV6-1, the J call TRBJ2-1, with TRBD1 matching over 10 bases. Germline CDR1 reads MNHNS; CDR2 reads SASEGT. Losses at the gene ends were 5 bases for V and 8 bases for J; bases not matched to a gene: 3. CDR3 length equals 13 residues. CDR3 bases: TGTGCCAGCAGTCGACAGGGGGCGCATGAGCAGTTCTTC. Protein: CASSRQGAHEQFF.

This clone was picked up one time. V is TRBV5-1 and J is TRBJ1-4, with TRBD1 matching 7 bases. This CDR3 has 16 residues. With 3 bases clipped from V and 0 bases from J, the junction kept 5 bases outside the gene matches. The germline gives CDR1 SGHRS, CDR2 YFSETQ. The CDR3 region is CASSSDRVATNEKLFF. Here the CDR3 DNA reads TGCGCCAGCAGCTCCGACAGGGTCGCAACTAATGAAAAACTGTTTTTT.

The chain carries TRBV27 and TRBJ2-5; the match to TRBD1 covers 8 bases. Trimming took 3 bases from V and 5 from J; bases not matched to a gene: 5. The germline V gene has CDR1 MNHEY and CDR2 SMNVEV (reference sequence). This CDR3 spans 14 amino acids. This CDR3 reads CASSFQGAGETQYF. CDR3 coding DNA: TGTGCCAGCAGTTTTCAGGGGGCTGGGGAGACCCAGTACTTC.

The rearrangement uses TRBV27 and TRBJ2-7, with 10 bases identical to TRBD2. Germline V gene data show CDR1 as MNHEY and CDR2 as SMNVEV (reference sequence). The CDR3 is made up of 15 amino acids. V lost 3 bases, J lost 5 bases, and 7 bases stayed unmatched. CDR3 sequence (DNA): TGTGCCAGCAGTTTCCTAGCGGGAGATTGGAACGAGCAGTACTTC. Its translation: CASSFLAGDWNEQYF.

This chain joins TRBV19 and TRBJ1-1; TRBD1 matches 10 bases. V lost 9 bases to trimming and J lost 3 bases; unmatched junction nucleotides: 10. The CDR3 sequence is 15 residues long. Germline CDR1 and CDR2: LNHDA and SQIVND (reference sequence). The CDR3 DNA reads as TGTGCCAGCACAGACAGGGGGCGCGGAGACACTGAAGCTTTCTTT. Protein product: CASTDRGRGDTEAFF. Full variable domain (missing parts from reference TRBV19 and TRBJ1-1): DGGITQSPKYLFRKEGQNVTLSCEQNLNHDAMYWYRQDPGQGLRLIYYSQIVNDFQKGDIAEGYSVSREKKESFPLTVTSAQKNPTAFYLCASTDRGRGDTEAFFGQGTRLTVV.

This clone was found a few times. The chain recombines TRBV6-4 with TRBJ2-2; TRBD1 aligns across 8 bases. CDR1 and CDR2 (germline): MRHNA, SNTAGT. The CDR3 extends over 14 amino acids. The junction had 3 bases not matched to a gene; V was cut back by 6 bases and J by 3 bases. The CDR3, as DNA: TGTGCCAGCAGGCTGGACAGGGACACCGGGGAGCTGTTTTTT. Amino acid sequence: CASRLDRDTGELFF.

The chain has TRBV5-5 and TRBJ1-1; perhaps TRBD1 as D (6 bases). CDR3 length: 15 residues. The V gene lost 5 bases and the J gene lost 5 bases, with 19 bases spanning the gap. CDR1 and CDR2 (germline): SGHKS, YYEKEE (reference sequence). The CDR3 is CASSGFQGPGTEAFF. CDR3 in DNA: TGTGCCAGCAGTGGGTTTCAGGGGCCCGGAACTGAAGCTTTCTTT. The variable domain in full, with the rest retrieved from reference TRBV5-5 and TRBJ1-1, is DAGVTQSPTHLIKTRGQQVTLRCSPISGHKSVSWYQQVLGQGPQFIFQYYEKEERGRGNFPDRFSARQFPNYSSELNVNALLLGDSALYLCASSGFQGPGTEAFFGQGTRLTVV.

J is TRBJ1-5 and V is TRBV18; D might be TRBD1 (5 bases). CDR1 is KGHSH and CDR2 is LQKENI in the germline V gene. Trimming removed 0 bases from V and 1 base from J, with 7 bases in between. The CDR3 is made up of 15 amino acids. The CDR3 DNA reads TGTGCCAGCTCACCACCGGGGGGGAGCAATCAGCCCCAGCATTTT. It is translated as CASSPPGGSNQPQHF.

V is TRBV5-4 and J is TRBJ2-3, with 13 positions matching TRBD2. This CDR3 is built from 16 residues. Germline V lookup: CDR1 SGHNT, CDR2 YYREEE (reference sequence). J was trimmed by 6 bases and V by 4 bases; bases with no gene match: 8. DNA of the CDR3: TGTGCCAGCAGCCTCCCCGGGACTAGCGGGGTGGATACGCAGTATTTT. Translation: CASSLPGTSGVDTQYF.

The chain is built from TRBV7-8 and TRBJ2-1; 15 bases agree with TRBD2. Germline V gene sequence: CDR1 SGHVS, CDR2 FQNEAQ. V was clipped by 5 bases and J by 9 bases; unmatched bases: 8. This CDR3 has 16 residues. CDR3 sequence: CASSPGLAGGSGEQFF. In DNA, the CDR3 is TGTGCCAGCAGCCCCGGACTAGCGGGAGGGTCCGGTGAGCAGTTCTTC.

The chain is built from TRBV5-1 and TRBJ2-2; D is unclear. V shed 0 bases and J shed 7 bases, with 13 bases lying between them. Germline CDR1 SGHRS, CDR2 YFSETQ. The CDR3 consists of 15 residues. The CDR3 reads CASSLAVATGGELFF. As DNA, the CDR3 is TGCGCCAGCAGCTTGGCGGTAGCAACGGGCGGGGAGCTGTTTTTT.

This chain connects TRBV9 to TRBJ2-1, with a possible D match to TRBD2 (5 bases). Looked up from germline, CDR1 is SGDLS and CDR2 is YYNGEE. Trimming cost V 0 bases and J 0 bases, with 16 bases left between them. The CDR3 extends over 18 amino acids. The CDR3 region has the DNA TGTGCCAGCAGCGTAGGTCGGTGGAACGGACTCTCCTACAATGAGCAGTTCTTC. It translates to CASSVGRWNGLSYNEQFF. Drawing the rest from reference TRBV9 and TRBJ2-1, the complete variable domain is DSGVTQTPKHLITATGQRVTLRCSPRSGDLSVYWYQQSLDQGLQFLIQYYNGEERAKGNILERFSAQQFPDLHSELNLSSLELGDSALYFCASSVGRWNGLSYNEQFFGPGTRLTVL.

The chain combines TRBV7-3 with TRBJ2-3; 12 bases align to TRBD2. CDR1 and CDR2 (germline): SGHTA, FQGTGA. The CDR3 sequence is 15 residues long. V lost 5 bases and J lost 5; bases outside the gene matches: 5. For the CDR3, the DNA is TGTGCCAGCAGCCAAACGGGACTAGCGGGAGATACGCAGTATTTT. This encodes CASSQTGLAGDTQYF.

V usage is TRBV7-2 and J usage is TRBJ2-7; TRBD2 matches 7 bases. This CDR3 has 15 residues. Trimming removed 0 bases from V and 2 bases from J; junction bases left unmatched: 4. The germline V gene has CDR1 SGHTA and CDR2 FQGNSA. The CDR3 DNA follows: TGTGCCAGCAGCTTAGCGTGGGGGGGGGCCTACGAGCAGTACTTC. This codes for CASSLAWGGAYEQYF. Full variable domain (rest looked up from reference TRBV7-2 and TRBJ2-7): GAGVSQSPSNKVTEKGKDVELRCDPISGHTALYWYRQSLGQGLEFLIYFQGNSAPDKSGLPSDRFSAERTGGSVSTLTIQRTQQEDSAVYLCASSLAWGGAYEQYFGPGTRLTVT.

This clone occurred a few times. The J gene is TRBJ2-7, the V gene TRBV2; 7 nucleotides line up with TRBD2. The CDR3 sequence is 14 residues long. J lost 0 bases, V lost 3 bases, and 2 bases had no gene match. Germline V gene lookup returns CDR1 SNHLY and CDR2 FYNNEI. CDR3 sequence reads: CASSERGNSYEQYF. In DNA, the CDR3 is TGTGCCAGCAGTGAGCGGGGGAACTCCTACGAGCAGTACTTC.